This T cell receptor (beta chain) was documented in a study of blood T cell repertoires in COVID-19. In the study overall: The study drew acute and convalescent COVID-19 samples from the United States, Italy and Spain.

Authors' processing steps: The assay estimated nucleated cells by amplifying reference gene primers. Repertoires were generated with immunoSEQ multiplex PCR, while TCRdb's copy carries only in-frame clones and drops some. V, J and clone size reflect that table, while D and trimming were determined from the DNA. The top ten hold less than 2% of the sample, which has approximately 150,000 clones, approximately 88% seen once. From germline, CDR1 is SGHRS and CDR2 YFSETQ. Trimming removed 3 bases from V and 7 bases from J; junction bases left unmatched: 3. The CDR3 sequence is 14 residues long. The TCR comes from a woman aged 45-59 years with acute or convalescent COVID-19. The V gene is TRBV5-1, the J gene TRBJ2-1; 11 bases match TRBD2. The specimen sequenced was peripheral blood. CDR3 in DNA: TGCGCCAGCAGCTCGACTAGCGGGAAAAATGAGCAGTTCTTC. Encoded protein: CASSSTSGKNEQFF.